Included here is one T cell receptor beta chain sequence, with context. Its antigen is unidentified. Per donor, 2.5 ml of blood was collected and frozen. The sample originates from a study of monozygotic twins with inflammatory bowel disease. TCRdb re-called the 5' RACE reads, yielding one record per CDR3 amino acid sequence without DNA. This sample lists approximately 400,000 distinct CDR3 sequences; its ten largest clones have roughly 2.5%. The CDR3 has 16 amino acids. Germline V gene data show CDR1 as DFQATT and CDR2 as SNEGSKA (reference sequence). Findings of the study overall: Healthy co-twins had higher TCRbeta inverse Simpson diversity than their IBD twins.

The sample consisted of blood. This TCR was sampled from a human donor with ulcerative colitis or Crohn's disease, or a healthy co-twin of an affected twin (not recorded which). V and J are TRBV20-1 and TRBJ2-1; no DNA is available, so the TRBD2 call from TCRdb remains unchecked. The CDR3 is CSASGLAGVSYNEQFF.